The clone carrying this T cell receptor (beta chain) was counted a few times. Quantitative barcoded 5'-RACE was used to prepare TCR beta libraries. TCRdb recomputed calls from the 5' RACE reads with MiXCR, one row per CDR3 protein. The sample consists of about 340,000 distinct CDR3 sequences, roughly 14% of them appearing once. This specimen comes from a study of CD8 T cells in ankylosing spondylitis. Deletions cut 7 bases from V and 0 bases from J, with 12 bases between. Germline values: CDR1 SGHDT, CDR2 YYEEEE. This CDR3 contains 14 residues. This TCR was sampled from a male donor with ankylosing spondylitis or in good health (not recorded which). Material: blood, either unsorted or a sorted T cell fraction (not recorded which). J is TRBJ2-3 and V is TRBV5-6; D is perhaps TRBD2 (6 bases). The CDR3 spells CASATGVSTDTQYF. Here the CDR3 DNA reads TGTGCCAGCGCGACGGGGGTGAGCACAGATACGCAGTATTTT.